A few counts support the clone carrying this T cell receptor (beta chain). Its antigen is as yet unknown. TCRdb called the reads again in MiXCR, with one record for every CDR3 protein. In the table there are nearly 700,000 distinct CDR3 sequences, around 32% of which are singletons. This sample was taken from a study of T cell repertoires in cytomegalovirus infection. Trimming cost V 0 bases and J 7 bases; bases outside gene matches: 5. Germline CDR1 is SGHNT and CDR2 is YYREEE (reference sequence). The CDR3 length is 15 residues. Material: cultured PBMCs, obtained from culture after CMV antigen stimulation. This sequence joins TRBV5-4 and TRBJ2-1, with 9 bases matching TRBD1. This clonotype originated in a human donor in good health (CMV status not recorded). Some clones in this sample may be carry-over from other donors' samples. Here the CDR3 DNA reads TGTGCCAGCAGCTTGGGGGACAGGGACGCGAATGAGCAGTTCTTC. Protein: CASSLGDRDANEQFF.